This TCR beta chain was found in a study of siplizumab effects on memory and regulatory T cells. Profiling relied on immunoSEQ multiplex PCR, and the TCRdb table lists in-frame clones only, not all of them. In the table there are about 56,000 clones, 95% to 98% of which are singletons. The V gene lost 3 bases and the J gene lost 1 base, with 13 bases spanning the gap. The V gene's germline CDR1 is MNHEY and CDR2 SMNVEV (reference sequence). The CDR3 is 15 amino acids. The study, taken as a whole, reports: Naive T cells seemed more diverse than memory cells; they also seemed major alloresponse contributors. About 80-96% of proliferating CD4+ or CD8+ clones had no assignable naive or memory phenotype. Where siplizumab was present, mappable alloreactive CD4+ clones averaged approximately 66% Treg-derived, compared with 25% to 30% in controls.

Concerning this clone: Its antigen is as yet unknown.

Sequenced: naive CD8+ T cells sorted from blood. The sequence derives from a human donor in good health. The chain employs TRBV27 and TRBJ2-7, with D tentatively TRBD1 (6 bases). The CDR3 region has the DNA TGTGCCAGCAGTTTGGGGACAAGTCTATCCTACGAGCAGTACTTC. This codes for CASSLGTSLSYEQYF.